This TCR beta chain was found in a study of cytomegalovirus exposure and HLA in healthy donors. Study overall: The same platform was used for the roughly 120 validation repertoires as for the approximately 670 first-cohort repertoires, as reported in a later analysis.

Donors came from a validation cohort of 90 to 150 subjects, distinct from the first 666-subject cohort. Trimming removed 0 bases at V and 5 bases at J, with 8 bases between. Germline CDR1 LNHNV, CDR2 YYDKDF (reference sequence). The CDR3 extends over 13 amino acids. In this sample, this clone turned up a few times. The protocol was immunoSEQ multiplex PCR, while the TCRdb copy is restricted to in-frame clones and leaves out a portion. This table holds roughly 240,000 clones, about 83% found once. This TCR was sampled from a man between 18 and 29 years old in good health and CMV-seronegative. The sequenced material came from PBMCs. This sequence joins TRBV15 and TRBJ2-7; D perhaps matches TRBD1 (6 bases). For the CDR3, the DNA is TGTGCCACCAGCAGAGAACAGGGTAACGAGCAGTACTTC. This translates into CATSREQGNEQYF.